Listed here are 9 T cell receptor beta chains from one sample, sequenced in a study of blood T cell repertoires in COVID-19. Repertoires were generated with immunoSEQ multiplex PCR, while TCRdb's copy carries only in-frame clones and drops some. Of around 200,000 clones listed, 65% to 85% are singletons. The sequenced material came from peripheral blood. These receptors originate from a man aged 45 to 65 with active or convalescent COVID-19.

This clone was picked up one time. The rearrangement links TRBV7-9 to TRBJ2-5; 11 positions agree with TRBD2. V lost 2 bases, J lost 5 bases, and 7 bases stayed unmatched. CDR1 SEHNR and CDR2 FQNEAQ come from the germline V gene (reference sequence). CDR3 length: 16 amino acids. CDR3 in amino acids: CASSLPSGGTRETQYF. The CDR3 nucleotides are TGTGCCAGCAGCTTACCTAGCGGGGGGACTCGGGAGACCCAGTACTTC.

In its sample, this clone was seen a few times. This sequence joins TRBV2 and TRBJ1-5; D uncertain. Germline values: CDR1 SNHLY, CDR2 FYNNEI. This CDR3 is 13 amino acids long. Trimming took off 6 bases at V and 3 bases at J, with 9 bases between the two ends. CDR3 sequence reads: CASRAQANQPQHF. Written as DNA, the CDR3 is TGTGCCAGCAGGGCCCAGGCCAATCAGCCCCAGCATTTT.

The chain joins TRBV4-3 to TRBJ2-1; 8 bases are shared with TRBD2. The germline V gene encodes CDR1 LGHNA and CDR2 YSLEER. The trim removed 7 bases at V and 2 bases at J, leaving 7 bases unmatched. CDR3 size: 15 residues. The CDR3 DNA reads TGCGCCAGCACTCCCGGGGGGGGTCCCTACAATGAGCAGTTCTTC. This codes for CASTPGGGPYNEQFF.

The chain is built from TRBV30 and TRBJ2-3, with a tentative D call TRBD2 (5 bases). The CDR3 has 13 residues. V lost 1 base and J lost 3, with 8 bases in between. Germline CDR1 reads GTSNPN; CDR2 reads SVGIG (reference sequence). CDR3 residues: CAWSERGTDTQYF. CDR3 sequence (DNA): TGTGCCTGGAGTGAACGGGGAACAGATACGCAGTATTTT.

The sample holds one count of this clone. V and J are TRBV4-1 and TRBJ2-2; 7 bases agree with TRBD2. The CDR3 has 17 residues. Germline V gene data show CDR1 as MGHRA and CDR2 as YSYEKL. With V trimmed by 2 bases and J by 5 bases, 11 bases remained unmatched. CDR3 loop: CASSQSPGGSGTGELFF. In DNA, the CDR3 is TGCGCCAGCAGCCAATCCCCTGGCGGGAGCGGTACCGGGGAGCTGTTTTTT.

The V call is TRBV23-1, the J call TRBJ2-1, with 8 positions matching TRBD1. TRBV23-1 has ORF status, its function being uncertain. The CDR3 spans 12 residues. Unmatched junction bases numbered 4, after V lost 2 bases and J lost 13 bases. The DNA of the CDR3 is TGCGCCAGCAGTCAAGCGGGACAGGCTCAGTTCTTC. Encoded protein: CASSQAGQAQFF.

CDR3 residues: CARSPKGTEAFF. Written as DNA, the CDR3 is TGTGCCAGAAGCCCGAAGGGGACTGAAGCTTTCTTT. This sequence joins TRBV7-5 and TRBJ1-1; the D call of TRBD1 is as the table states it, not checked on the DNA. TRBV7-5 is tagged as a pseudogene. The CDR3 runs to 12 residues.

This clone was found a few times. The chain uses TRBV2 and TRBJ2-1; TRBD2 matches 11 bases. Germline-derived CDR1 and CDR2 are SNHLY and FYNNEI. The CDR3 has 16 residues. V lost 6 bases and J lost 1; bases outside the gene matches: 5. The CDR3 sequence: CASRSSGGPSYNEQFF. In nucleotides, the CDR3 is TGTGCCAGCAGGTCTAGCGGGGGGCCATCCTACAATGAGCAGTTCTTC. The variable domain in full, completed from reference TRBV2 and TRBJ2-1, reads EPEVTQTPSHQVTQMGQEVILRCVPISNHLYFYWYRQILGQKVEFLVSFYNNEISEKSEIFDDQFSVERPDGSNFTLKIRSTKLEDSAMYFCASRSSGGPSYNEQFFGPGTRLTVL.

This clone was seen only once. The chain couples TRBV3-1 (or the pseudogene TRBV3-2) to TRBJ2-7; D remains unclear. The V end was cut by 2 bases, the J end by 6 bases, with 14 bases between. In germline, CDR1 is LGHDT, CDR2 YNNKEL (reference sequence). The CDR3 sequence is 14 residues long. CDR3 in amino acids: CASSQRGASGEQYF. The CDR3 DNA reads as TGTGCCAGCAGCCAAAGAGGTGCGTCGGGCGAGCAGTACTTC.